The rows below give T cell receptor beta chains drawn from one sample of a study of T cells in Graves' hyperthyroidism and ophthalmopathy. TCRdb re-called the multiplex PCR reads through MiXCR, storing one row per CDR3 protein. The data hold 600,000 to 650,000 distinct CDR3 sequences, with around 21% observed a single time. Sequenced sample: blood. The receptors were gathered from a man aged 25-45 years with Graves' ophthalmopathy. Both conserved end residues are part of each CDR3. A D gene is named only where the DNA matches it firmly. Clone size is given for some rows only: seen once, a few or many times, or a class if the clone is expanded.

V gene: TRBV20-1; J gene: TRBJ1-5; D gene: TRBD1; clone size: .; CDR3 DNA: TGCAGTGCATCGAACAGGGGGCGAGGCAATCAGCCCCAGCATTTT; CDR3 protein: CSASNRGRGNQPQHF
V gene: TRBV7-9; J gene: TRBJ2-3; D gene: TRBD2; clone size: .; CDR3 DNA: TGTGCCAGCAGCCCGGGGACCAGCGGGAGCCCTACTAGGGAAGATACGCAGTATTTT; CDR3 protein: CASSPGTSGSPTREDTQYF
V gene: TRBV11-2; J gene: TRBJ2-3; D gene: TRBD2; clone size: few; CDR3 DNA: TGTGCCAGCAGCTTAAACGCGGGAGCGGGGAATACGCAGTATTTT; CDR3 protein: CASSLNAGAGNTQYF
V gene: TRBV12-5; J gene: TRBJ2-5; D gene: .; clone size: few; CDR3 DNA: TGTGCTAGTGGTTTGCCCTCCTTCGGGGGTCGCGAGACCCAGTACTTC; CDR3 protein: CASGLPSFGGRETQYF
V gene: TRBV20-1; J gene: TRBJ2-1; D gene: TRBD2; clone size: .; CDR3 DNA: TGCAGTGCCATAGCGGGAGGGTTCAGCTCCTACAATGAGCAGTTCTTC; CDR3 protein: CSAIAGGFSSYNEQFF
V gene: TRBV18; J gene: TRBJ1-1; D gene: .; clone size: many; CDR3 DNA: TGTGCCAGCTCCCGATCGGGGCAGAACACTGAAGCTTTCTTT; CDR3 protein: CASSRSGQNTEAFF
V gene: TRBV7-3; J gene: TRBJ2-3; D gene: .; clone size: .; CDR3 DNA: TGTGCCAGCAGCTTAAATGCCGGTGGCACAGATACGCAGTATTTT; CDR3 protein: CASSLNAGGTDTQYF
V gene: TRBV6-1; J gene: TRBJ2-7; D gene: .; clone size: .; CDR3 DNA: TGTGCCAGCAGCAACGGGGGATCCTCCTACGAGCAGTACTTC; CDR3 protein: CASSNGGSSYEQYF
V gene: TRBV6-1; J gene: TRBJ2-7; D gene: TRBD2; clone size: many; CDR3 DNA: TGTGCCAGCAGTTACGGGGGGGGCCCTAGCGGCGAGCAGTACTTC; CDR3 protein: CASSYGGGPSGEQYF
V gene: TRBV10-3; J gene: TRBJ2-5; D gene: TRBD1; clone size: .; CDR3 DNA: TGTGCCACATGGGACAGGGGATCTGGGGAGACCCAGTACTTC; CDR3 protein: CATWDRGSGETQYF
V gene: TRBV4-2; J gene: TRBJ2-1; D gene: TRBD2; clone size: .; CDR3 DNA: TGTGCCAGCAGTGAGGGAGATAGCGGGAATTACAATGAGCAGTTCTTC; CDR3 protein: CASSEGDSGNYNEQFF
V gene: TRBV11-2; J gene: TRBJ1-2; D gene: .; clone size: .; CDR3 DNA: TGTGCCAGCAGGGGTTTAGGGGTCCCTTCTAACTATGGCTACACCTTC; CDR3 protein: CASRGLGVPSNYGYTF
V gene: TRBV2; J gene: TRBJ2-3; D gene: TRBD1; clone size: .; CDR3 DNA: TGTGCCAGCAGTCCTAAGACAGGGGCAGATACGCAGTATTTT; CDR3 protein: CASSPKTGADTQYF
V gene: TRBV14; J gene: TRBJ1-4; D gene: .; clone size: .; CDR3 DNA: TGTGCCAGCAGCCAAGACGGGAAAAAACTGTTTTTT; CDR3 protein: CASSQDGKKLFF
V gene: TRBV28; J gene: TRBJ2-5; D gene: TRBD1; clone size: many; CDR3 DNA: TGTGCCAGCAGTTTATCATCGACAGGGGCCGAGACCCAGTACTTC; CDR3 protein: CASSLSSTGAETQYF
V gene: TRBV6-1; J gene: TRBJ2-2; D gene: TRBD1; clone size: .; CDR3 DNA: TGTGCCAGCAGTCCATCGACAGGGTCCGGGGAGCTGTTTTTT; CDR3 protein: CASSPSTGSGELFF
V gene: TRBV7-2; J gene: TRBJ2-3; D gene: TRBD2; clone size: few; CDR3 DNA: TGTGCCAGCAGCTTAGTCCTAGCGGGAGGGCCCCGTGATACGCAGTATTTT; CDR3 protein: CASSLVLAGGPRDTQYF
V gene: TRBV5-1; J gene: TRBJ2-7; D gene: .; clone size: few; CDR3 DNA: TGCGCCAGCAGCTTGGACAGCTCTTCATCCTACGAGCAGTACTTC; CDR3 protein: CASSLDSSSSYEQYF
V gene: TRBV12-3/TRBV12-4; J gene: TRBJ2-1; D gene: .; clone size: many; CDR3 DNA: TGTGCCAGCAGTTTGTTAGCGGAAACCGACAATGAGCAGTTCTTC; CDR3 protein: CASSLLAETDNEQFF
V gene: TRBV12-3/TRBV12-4; J gene: TRBJ2-3; D gene: .; clone size: few; CDR3 DNA: TGTGCCAGCAGTTTAGTTTCGGTGTTAACAGATACGCAGTATTTT; CDR3 protein: CASSLVSVLTDTQYF
V gene: TRBV28; J gene: TRBJ2-7; D gene: TRBD1; clone size: many; CDR3 DNA: TGTGCCAGCTCCCCGACAGGGACCTACGAGCAGTACTTC; CDR3 protein: CASSPTGTYEQYF
V gene: TRBV7-2; J gene: TRBJ2-7; D gene: .; clone size: many; CDR3 DNA: TGTGCCAGCAGCTTAGCCCCGGGACCCACCTACGAGCAGTACTTC; CDR3 protein: CASSLAPGPTYEQYF
V gene: TRBV7-2; J gene: TRBJ2-7; D gene: TRBD1; clone size: many; CDR3 DNA: TGTGCCAGCAGAGAAGGGGGCGGTCAATCCTACGAGCAGTACTTC; CDR3 protein: CASREGGGQSYEQYF
V gene: TRBV14; J gene: TRBJ1-1; D gene: .; clone size: many; CDR3 DNA: TGTGCCAGCAGCCAAGAGGCAGGCCGGGCCACTGAAGCTTTCTTT; CDR3 protein: CASSQEAGRATEAFF
V gene: TRBV28; J gene: TRBJ2-1; D gene: .; clone size: few; CDR3 DNA: TGTGCCAGCAGCCGCCGGGGGGCCACCTACAATGAGCAGTTCTTC; CDR3 protein: CASSRRGATYNEQFF
V gene: TRBV28; J gene: TRBJ2-7; D gene: TRBD1; clone size: many; CDR3 DNA: TGTGCCAGCAGTCCCCACCGGGACAGGCGATACACAACCTACGAGCAGTACTTC; CDR3 protein: CASSPHRDRRYTTYEQYF
V gene: TRBV24-1; J gene: TRBJ1-2; D gene: .; clone size: many; CDR3 DNA: TGTGCCACCAGTGATTTGCACAGAGACTATGGCTACACCTTC; CDR3 protein: CATSDLHRDYGYTF
V gene: TRBV20-1; J gene: TRBJ2-7; D gene: TRBD2; clone size: .; CDR3 DNA: TGCAGTGCTAGAGATATCGGGGGGGGTTACTACGAGCAGTACTTC; CDR3 protein: CSARDIGGGYYEQYF
V gene: TRBV6-5; J gene: TRBJ2-3; D gene: .; clone size: few; CDR3 DNA: TGTGCCAGCAGTTACTTTTTGAGTTCGCGCAGTGCACTAAGCACAGATACGCAGTATTTT; CDR3 protein: CASSYFLSSRSALSTDTQYF
V gene: TRBV4-1; J gene: TRBJ2-1; D gene: .; clone size: .; CDR3 DNA: TGTGCCAGCAGCCAAGGGTACGGGGAGGCAGGCAATGAGCAGTTCTTC; CDR3 protein: CASSQGYGEAGNEQFF
V gene: TRBV19; J gene: TRBJ2-1; D gene: TRBD2; clone size: few; CDR3 DNA: TGTGCCAGTAGTTTAGCGGGAGGGCCTGATGAGCAGTTCTTC; CDR3 protein: CASSLAGGPDEQFF
V gene: TRBV12-3/TRBV12-4; J gene: TRBJ2-3; D gene: .; clone size: .; CDR3 DNA: TGTGCCAGCAGTTCCGGGGTAAACACAGATACGCAGTATTTT; CDR3 protein: CASSSGVNTDTQYF
V gene: TRBV6-1; J gene: TRBJ1-5; D gene: TRBD1; clone size: many; CDR3 DNA: TGTGCCAGCAGGGGGGGGACAGGGAGGTACAATCAGCCCCAGCATTTT; CDR3 protein: CASRGGTGRYNQPQHF
V gene: TRBV7-6; J gene: TRBJ1-1; D gene: TRBD1; clone size: .; CDR3 DNA: TGTGCCAGCAGCGAGACGCCACAGGGGGCTGGCACTGAAGCTTTCTTT; CDR3 protein: CASSETPQGAGTEAFF
V gene: TRBV20-1; J gene: TRBJ2-7; D gene: .; clone size: .; CDR3 DNA: TGCAGTGCTAGAGTAGGTTACCCCCCCGGCTACGAGCAGTACTTC; CDR3 protein: CSARVGYPPGYEQYF
V gene: TRBV7-2; J gene: TRBJ2-7; D gene: TRBD2; clone size: .; CDR3 DNA: TGCGCCAGCAGCCAAGATCAGGAGCGGGGGGTTCCGTCCGAGCAGTACTTC; CDR3 protein: CASSQDQERGVPSEQYF
V gene: TRBV5-1; J gene: TRBJ1-6; D gene: TRBD1; clone size: few; CDR3 DNA: TGCGCCAGCAGCAACGGGACAGGGACTTCACCCCTCCACTTT; CDR3 protein: CASSNGTGTSPLHF
V gene: TRBV7-9; J gene: TRBJ1-4; D gene: .; clone size: few; CDR3 DNA: TGTGCCAGCAGCTTGCTGGGGGCTAATGAAAAACTGTTTTTT; CDR3 protein: CASSLLGANEKLFF
V gene: TRBV27; J gene: TRBJ1-5; D gene: TRBD1; clone size: .; CDR3 DNA: TGTGCCAGCAGTCCGCCGGGACAGGGGATTCTTAGCAATCAGCCCCAGCATTTT; CDR3 protein: CASSPPGQGILSNQPQHF
V gene: TRBV19; J gene: TRBJ2-7; D gene: TRBD1; clone size: .; CDR3 DNA: TGTGCCAGTAGTAAAAGGACAGGGGATACCGAGCAGTACTTC; CDR3 protein: CASSKRTGDTEQYF
V gene: TRBV5-1; J gene: TRBJ2-7; D gene: TRBD2; clone size: few; CDR3 DNA: TGCGCCAGCAGCTCCACGGGAGGCAACGGGCACGAGCAGTACTTC; CDR3 protein: CASSSTGGNGHEQYF
V gene: TRBV5-5; J gene: TRBJ2-2; D gene: .; clone size: .; CDR3 DNA: TGTGCCAGCACCCTAGGAGAGGTCTCGAACACCGGGGAGCTGTTTTTT; CDR3 protein: CASTLGEVSNTGELFF
V gene: TRBV29-1; J gene: TRBJ2-7; D gene: .; clone size: few; CDR3 DNA: TGCAGCGTTGAAGTCCGCGACAGCGGTTCCTACGAGCAGTACTTC; CDR3 protein: CSVEVRDSGSYEQYF
V gene: TRBV2; J gene: TRBJ2-1; D gene: TRBD2; clone size: many; CDR3 DNA: TGTGCCAGCAGTATAGCTAGCGGGGCCTACAATGAGCAGTTCTTC; CDR3 protein: CASSIASGAYNEQFF
V gene: TRBV12-3/TRBV12-4; J gene: TRBJ2-7; D gene: TRBD2; clone size: many; CDR3 DNA: TGTGCCAGCAGTTATGGTAGCGGGGGGTCCTACGAGCAGTACTTC; CDR3 protein: CASSYGSGGSYEQYF
V gene: TRBV28; J gene: TRBJ1-1; D gene: .; clone size: .; CDR3 DNA: TGTGCCAGCAGTTTACTTGGGGCGAGCACTGAAGCTTTCTTT; CDR3 protein: CASSLLGASTEAFF
V gene: TRBV20-1; J gene: TRBJ2-7; D gene: TRBD2; clone size: .; CDR3 DNA: TGCAGTGCTAGAAAGTCAGGACTAGCGGCCCCCGAGCAGTACTTC; CDR3 protein: CSARKSGLAAPEQYF
V gene: TRBV5-4; J gene: TRBJ2-5; D gene: TRBD2; clone size: few; CDR3 DNA: TGTGCCAGCAGCTTGGGACTAGCGGGAGGTATGGGGGAGACCCAGTACTTC; CDR3 protein: CASSLGLAGGMGETQYF
V gene: TRBV3-1; J gene: TRBJ2-1; D gene: TRBD2; clone size: few; CDR3 DNA: TGTGCCAGCAGCCAACTAACCGGGACTAGCGGGAGTGGTGAGCAGTTCTTC; CDR3 protein: CASSQLTGTSGSGEQFF
V gene: TRBV6-5; J gene: TRBJ2-4; D gene: TRBD1; clone size: .; CDR3 DNA: TGTGCCAGCAGTTATAGGCAGGGGGTAAACATTCAGTACTTC; CDR3 protein: CASSYRQGVNIQYF
V gene: TRBV5-1; J gene: TRBJ2-5; D gene: TRBD2; clone size: many; CDR3 DNA: TGTGCCAGCAGCTCGGGACTAGCGGGGGAGACCCAGTACTTC; CDR3 protein: CASSSGLAGETQYF
V gene: TRBV2; J gene: TRBJ1-5; D gene: TRBD1; clone size: .; CDR3 DNA: TGTGCCAGCAGGCCTAGGCCGGGACAGGGGCCTCAGCCCCAGCATTTT; CDR3 protein: CASRPRPGQGPQPQHF
V gene: TRBV10-3; J gene: TRBJ2-7; D gene: .; clone size: .; CDR3 DNA: TGTGCCATCAGTGAGTCTAGGGGCCTGGCGAACGAGCAGTACTTC; CDR3 protein: CAISESRGLANEQYF
V gene: TRBV2; J gene: TRBJ1-5; D gene: TRBD1; clone size: few; CDR3 DNA: TGTGCCAGCAGTGAAGGACAGGGGGCGGGTAATCAGCCCCAGCATTTT; CDR3 protein: CASSEGQGAGNQPQHF
V gene: TRBV7-2; J gene: TRBJ2-1; D gene: .; clone size: .; CDR3 DNA: TGTGCCAGCAGTACCTTTCCCTCCTACAATGAGCAGTTCTTC; CDR3 protein: CASSTFPSYNEQFF
V gene: TRBV20-1; J gene: TRBJ1-4; D gene: .; clone size: few; CDR3 DNA: TGCAGTGCTCCTGGAAGTTTGGCAACTAATGAAAAACTGTTTTTT; CDR3 protein: CSAPGSLATNEKLFF
V gene: TRBV19; J gene: TRBJ2-3; D gene: .; clone size: .; CDR3 DNA: TGTGCCAGTAGTATAGATGGCGCAGTCTTTAGCACAGATACGCAGTATTTT; CDR3 protein: CASSIDGAVFSTDTQYF
V gene: TRBV20-1; J gene: TRBJ2-7; D gene: TRBD2; clone size: .; CDR3 DNA: TGCAGTGCTAGAGATTCACTAGCGGGAGACGAGCAGTACTTC; CDR3 protein: CSARDSLAGDEQYF
V gene: TRBV5-1; J gene: TRBJ2-7; D gene: .; clone size: .; CDR3 DNA: TGCGCCAGCAGCTTATTGGAAGGGGCCCTGCGGGAGCAGTACTTC; CDR3 protein: CASSLLEGALREQYF
V gene: TRBV10-3; J gene: TRBJ1-1; D gene: .; clone size: few; CDR3 DNA: TGTGCCATCAGTGAGTCGAGAGACAGTGAAGCTTTCTTT; CDR3 protein: CAISESRDSEAFF